This T cell receptor beta chain was found in a study of shared clonotypes between healthy human individuals. This table comes from immunoSEQ multiplex PCR, and its TCRdb copy is limited to in-frame clones, with some not included. Of about 660,000 clones listed, about 74% are singletons. CD4+ cell separation produced CD45RA+ naive and CD45RA-negative memory subsets. General study results and limits: In the sorted subsets, rarefaction showed sequencing was incomplete despite large depth. With few donors, the genetic and exposure-history diversity represented was limited.

In regard to this clone: Its antigen is unidentified.

This clonotype was obtained from a woman aged 30 to 39 in good health. The sample taken for sequencing was memory CD4+ T cells sorted from blood. The subset here: CD45RA-negative fraction.

The CDR3 region is CASSSGQGRLRYF. The CDR3 DNA reads as TGTGCCAGCAGCTCTGGACAGGGGAGATTGCGGTATTTT. This chain connects TRBV11-2 to TRBJ2-3, with 9 bases lining up with TRBD1. Unmatched junction bases numbered 10, after V lost 4 bases and J lost 14 bases. The germline CDR1 and CDR2 sequences are SGHAT and FQNNGV. This CDR3 comprises 13 residues.